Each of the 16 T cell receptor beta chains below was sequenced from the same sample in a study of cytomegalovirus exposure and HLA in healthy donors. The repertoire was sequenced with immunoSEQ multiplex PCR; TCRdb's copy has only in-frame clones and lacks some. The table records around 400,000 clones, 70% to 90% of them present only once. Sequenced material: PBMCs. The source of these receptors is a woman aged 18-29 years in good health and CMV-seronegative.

The CDR3 reads CASSLADYTEAFF. DNA for the CDR3: TGCGCCAGCAGCTTGGCGGACTACACTGAAGCTTTCTTT. V and J are TRBV5-1 and TRBJ1-1; D unclear. Germline-derived CDR1 and CDR2 are SGHRS and YFSETQ. This CDR3 contains 13 residues. Trimming took off 0 bases at V and 3 bases at J, with 6 bases between the two ends.

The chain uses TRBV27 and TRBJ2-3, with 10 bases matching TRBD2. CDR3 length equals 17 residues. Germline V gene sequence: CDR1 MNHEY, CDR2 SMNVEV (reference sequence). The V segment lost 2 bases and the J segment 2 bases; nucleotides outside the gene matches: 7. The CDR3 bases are TGTGCCAGCAGTTTAATCGGACTAGCGGCCTCCACAGATACGCAGTATTTT. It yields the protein CASSLIGLAASTDTQYF.

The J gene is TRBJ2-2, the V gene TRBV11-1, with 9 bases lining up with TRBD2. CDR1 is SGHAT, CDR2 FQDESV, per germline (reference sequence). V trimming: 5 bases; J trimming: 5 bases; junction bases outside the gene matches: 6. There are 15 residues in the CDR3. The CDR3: CASSLGGGDTGELFF. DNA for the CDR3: TGTGCCAGCAGCCTAGGCGGGGGGGATACCGGGGAGCTGTTTTTT.

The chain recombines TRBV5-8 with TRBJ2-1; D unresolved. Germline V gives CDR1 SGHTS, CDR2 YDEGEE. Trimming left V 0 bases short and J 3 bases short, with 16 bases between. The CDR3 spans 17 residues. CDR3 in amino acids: CASSLGARPIGYNEQFF. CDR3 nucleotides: TGTGCCAGCAGCTTGGGTGCCAGGCCCATCGGCTACAATGAGCAGTTCTTC.

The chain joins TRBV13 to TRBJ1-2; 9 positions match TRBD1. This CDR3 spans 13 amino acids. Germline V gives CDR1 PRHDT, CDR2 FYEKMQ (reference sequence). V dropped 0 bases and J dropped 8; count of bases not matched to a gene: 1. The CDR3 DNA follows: TGTGCCAGCAGCTTAGGGGACAGGGGCGGCTACACCTTC. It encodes CASSLGDRGGYTF.

The CDR3 sequence is CASSLGSSYNEQFF. The DNA for the CDR3 is TGTGCCAGCAGTTTAGGGAGCTCCTACAATGAGCAGTTCTTC. The chain is built from TRBV28 and TRBJ2-1; the D gene is possibly TRBD2 (5 bases). The CDR3 covers 14 residues. The ends were cut back, 2 bases at V and 0 bases at J, with 5 bases in the middle. Germline V gives CDR1 MDHEN, CDR2 SYDVKM.

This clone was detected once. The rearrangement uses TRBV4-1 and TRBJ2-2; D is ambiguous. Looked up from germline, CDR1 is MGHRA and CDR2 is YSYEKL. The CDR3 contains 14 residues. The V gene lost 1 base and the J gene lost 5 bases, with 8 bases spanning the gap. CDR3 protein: CASSQAERTGELFF. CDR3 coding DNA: TGCGCCAGCAGCCAAGCGGAGAGGACCGGGGAGCTGTTTTTT.

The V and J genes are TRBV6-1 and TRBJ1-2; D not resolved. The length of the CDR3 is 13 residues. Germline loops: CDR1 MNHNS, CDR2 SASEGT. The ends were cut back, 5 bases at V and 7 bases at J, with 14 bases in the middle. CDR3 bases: TGTGCCAGCAGTCTGACCGATCGGAGTGGCTACACCTTC. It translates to CASSLTDRSGYTF.

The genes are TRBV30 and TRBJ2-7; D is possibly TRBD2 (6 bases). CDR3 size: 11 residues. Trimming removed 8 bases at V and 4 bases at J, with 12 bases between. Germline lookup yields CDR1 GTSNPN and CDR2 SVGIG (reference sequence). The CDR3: CAEGTLYEQYF. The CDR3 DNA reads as TGTGCCGAAGGGACTCTTTACGAGCAGTACTTC.

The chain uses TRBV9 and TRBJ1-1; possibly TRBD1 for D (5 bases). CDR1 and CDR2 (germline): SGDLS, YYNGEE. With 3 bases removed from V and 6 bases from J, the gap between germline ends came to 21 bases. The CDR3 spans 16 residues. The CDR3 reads CASSARVMYEGPEAFF. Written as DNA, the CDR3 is TGTGCCAGCAGCGCCAGGGTGATGTACGAAGGTCCTGAAGCTTTCTTT.

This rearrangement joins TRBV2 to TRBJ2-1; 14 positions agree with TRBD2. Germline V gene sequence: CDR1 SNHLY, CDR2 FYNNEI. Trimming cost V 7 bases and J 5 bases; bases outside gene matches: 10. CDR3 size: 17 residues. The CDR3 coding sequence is TGTGCCAGCACCCCGGGACTAGCGGGAGTCTTCAACAATGAGCAGTTCTTC. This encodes CASTPGLAGVFNNEQFF.

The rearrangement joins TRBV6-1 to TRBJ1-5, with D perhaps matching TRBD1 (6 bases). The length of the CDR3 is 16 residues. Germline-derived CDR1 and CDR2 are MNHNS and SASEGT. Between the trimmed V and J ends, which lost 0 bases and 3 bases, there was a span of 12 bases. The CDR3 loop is CASSEAWYRDNQPQHF. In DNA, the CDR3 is TGTGCCAGCAGTGAAGCATGGTACAGGGACAATCAGCCCCAGCATTTT.

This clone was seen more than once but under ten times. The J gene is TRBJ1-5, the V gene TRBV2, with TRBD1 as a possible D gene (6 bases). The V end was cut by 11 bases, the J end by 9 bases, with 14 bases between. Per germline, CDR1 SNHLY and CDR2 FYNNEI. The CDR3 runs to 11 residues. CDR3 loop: CAVGGPGPQHF. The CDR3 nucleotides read TGTGCCGTCGGGGGGCCAGGGCCCCAGCATTTT.

The CDR3 nucleotides are TGTGCCAGCAGTCCGGGACTAGCGGGGGGGATAACCGGGGAGCTGTTTTTT. Residues: CASSPGLAGGITGELFF. This chain connects TRBV2 to TRBJ2-2; 16 bases map to TRBD2. The V gene's germline CDR1 is SNHLY and CDR2 FYNNEI. Trimming removed 5 bases from V and 5 bases from J; junction bases left unmatched: 5. The CDR3 loop spans 17 amino acids.

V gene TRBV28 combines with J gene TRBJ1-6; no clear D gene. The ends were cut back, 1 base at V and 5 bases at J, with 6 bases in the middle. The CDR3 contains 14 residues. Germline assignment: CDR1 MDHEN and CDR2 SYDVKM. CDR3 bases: TGTGCCAGCAGTTTATTAGAGGATAATTCACCCCTCCACTTT. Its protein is CASSLLEDNSPLHF.

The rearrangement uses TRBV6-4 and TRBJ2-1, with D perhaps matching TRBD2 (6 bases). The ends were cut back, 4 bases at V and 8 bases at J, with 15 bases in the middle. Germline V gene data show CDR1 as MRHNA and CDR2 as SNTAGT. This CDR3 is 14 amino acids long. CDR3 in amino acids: CASSVAGPSDEQFF. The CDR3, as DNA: TGTGCCAGCAGTGTGGCGGGACCATCAGATGAGCAGTTCTTC.